This TCR beta chain originates from a study of blood T cells in healthy people across ages. This CDR3 is 16 amino acids long. CDR1 and CDR2 from the germline V gene are SGDLS and YYNGEE. Sample-barcoded 5' priming and a J-beta primer mix drove a second PCR of roughly 6 to 12 cycles. Every molecule of cDNA carried a tag from a template-switch adaptor with 12 random nucleotides. TCRdb independently ran MiXCR on the 5' RACE reads; one entry per CDR3 protein. Here the sample spans some 760,000 distinct CDR3 sequences, 25% being singletons. These data also featured in a second study, about T cells of mothers and their children. According to that study: Primer M1S, used in the second PCR, introduced sample barcodes and 2-4 random nucleotides.

The sequence was collected from a boy aged 5-17 years in good health. Sequenced sample: blood. The chain recombines TRBV9 with TRBJ2-5, with 7 positions matching TRBD1. The J call is in doubt because the DNA end fits TRBJ2-7 better. DNA for the CDR3: TGTGCCAGCAGCGTAGGACCTGGACAGGACTCCTACGAGCAGTACTTC. Encoded protein: CASSVGPGQDSYEQYF.